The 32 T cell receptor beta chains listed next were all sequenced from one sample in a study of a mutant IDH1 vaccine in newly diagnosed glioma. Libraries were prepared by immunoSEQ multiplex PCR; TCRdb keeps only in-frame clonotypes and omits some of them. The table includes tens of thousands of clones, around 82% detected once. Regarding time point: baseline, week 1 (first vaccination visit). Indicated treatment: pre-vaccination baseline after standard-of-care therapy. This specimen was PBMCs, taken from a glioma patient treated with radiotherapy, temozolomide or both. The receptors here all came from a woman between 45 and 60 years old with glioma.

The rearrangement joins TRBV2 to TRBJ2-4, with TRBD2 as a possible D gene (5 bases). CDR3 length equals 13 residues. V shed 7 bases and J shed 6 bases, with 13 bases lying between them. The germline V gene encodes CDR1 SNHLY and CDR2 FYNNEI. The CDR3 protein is CASTLAKLNIQYF. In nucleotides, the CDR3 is TGTGCCAGCACCCTAGCCAAATTAAACATTCAGTACTTC. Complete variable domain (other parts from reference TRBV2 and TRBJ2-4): EPEVTQTPSHQVTQMGQEVILRCVPISNHLYFYWYRQILGQKVEFLVSFYNNEISEKSEIFDDQFSVERPDGSNFTLKIRSTKLEDSAMYFCASTLAKLNIQYFGAGTRLSVL.

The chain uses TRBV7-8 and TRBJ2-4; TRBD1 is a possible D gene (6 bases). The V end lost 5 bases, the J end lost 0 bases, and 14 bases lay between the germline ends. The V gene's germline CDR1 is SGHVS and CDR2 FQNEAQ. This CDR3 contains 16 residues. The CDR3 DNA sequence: TGTGCCAGCAGCCCGCAGGGGCTACTAGCCAAAAACATTCAGTACTTC. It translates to CASSPQGLLAKNIQYF. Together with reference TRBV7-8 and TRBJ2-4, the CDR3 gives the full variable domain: GAGVSQSPRYKVAKRGQDVALRCDPISGHVSLFWYQQALGQGPEFLTYFQNEAQLDKSGLPSDRFFAERPEGSVSTLKIQRTQQEDSAVYLCASSPQGLLAKNIQYFGAGTRLSVL.

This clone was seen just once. In DNA form, the CDR3 reads TGTGCCAGCAGCTTACTGCAGGGGAGGGGGAACACTGAAGCTTTCTTT. Its translation is CASSLLQGRGNTEAFF. The chain recombines TRBV7-9 with TRBJ1-1, with D possibly TRBD1 on 6 matching bases. This CDR3 comprises 16 residues. From germline, CDR1 is SEHNR and CDR2 FQNEAQ (reference sequence). The germline V and J ends were trimmed by 2 bases and 1 base, with 14 bases remaining between them.

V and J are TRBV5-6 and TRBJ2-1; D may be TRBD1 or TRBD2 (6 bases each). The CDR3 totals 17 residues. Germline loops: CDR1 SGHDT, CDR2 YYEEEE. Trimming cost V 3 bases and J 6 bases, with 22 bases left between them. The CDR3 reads CASSSGGGTIGFNEQFF. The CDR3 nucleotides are TGTGCCAGCAGCTCCGGTGGGGGGACAATAGGGTTCAATGAGCAGTTCTTC.

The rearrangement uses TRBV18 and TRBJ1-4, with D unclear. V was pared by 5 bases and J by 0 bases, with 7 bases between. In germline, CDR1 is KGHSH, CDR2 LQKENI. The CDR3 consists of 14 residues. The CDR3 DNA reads TGTGCCAGCTCATACCTTGCAACTAATGAAAAACTGTTTTTT. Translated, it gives CASSYLATNEKLFF.

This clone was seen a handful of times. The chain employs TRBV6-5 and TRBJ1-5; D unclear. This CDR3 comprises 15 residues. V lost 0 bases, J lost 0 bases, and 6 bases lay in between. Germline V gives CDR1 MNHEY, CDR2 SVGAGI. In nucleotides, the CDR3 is TGTGCCAGCAGTTACTCGCTCCCTAGCAATCAGCCCCAGCATTTT. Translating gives CASSYSLPSNQPQHF.

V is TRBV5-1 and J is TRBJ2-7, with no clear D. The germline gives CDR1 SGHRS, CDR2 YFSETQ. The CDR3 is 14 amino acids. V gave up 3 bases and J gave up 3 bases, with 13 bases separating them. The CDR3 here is CASSSATVGYEQYF. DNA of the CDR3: TGCGCCAGCAGCTCCGCTACCGTCGGCTACGAGCAGTACTTC.

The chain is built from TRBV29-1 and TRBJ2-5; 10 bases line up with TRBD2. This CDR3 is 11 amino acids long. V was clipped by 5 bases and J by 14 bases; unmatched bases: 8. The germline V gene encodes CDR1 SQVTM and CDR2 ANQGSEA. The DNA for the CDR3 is TGCAGCGTTTGGGCTAGCGGGGGACCTTACTTC. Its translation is CSVWASGGPYF.

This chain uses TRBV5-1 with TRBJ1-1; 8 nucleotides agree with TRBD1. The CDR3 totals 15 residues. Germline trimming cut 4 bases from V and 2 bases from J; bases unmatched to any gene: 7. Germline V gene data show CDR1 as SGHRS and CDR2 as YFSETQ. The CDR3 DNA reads TGCGCCAGCAGCCAGGGGGCAAGTGGAAACACTGAAGCTTTCTTT. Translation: CASSQGASGNTEAFF. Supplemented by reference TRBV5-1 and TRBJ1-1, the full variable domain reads KAGVTQTPRYLIKTRGQQVTLSCSPISGHRSVSWYQQTPGQGLQFLFEYFSETQRNKGNFPGRFSGRQFSNSRSEMNVSTLELGDSALYLCASSQGASGNTEAFFGQGTRLTVV.

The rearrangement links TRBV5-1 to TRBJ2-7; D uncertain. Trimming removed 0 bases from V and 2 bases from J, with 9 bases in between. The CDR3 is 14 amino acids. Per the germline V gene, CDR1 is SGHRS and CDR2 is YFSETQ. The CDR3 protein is CASSLDWTTYEQYF. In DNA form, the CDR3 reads TGCGCCAGCAGCTTGGATTGGACCACCTACGAGCAGTACTTC.

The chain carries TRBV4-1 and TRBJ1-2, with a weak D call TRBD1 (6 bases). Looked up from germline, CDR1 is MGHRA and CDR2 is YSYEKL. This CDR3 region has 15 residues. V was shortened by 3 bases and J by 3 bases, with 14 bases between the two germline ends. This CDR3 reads CASSHGPGGHYGYTF. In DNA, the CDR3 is TGCGCCAGCAGCCATGGTCCGGGGGGCCACTATGGCTACACCTTC.

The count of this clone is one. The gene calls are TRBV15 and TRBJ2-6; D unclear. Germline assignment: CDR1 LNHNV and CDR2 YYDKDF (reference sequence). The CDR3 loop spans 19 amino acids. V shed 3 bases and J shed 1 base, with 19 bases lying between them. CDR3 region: CATSRNPFTPSSGANVLTF. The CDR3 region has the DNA TGTGCCACCAGCAGGAATCCATTTACACCCTCATCTGGGGCCAACGTCCTGACTTTC.

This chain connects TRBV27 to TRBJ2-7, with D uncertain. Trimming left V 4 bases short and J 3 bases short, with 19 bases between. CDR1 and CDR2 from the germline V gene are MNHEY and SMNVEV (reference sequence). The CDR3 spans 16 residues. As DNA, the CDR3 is TGTGCCAGCAGTTCTTTAGGGCCTTCAAACCACTACGAGCAGTACTTC. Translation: CASSSLGPSNHYEQYF.

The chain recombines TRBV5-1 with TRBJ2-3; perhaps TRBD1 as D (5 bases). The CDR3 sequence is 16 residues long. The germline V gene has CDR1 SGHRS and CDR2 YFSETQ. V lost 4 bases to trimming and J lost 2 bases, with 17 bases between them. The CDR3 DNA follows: TGCGCCAGCAGCCAACTCACGGACATATACACAGATACGCAGTATTTT. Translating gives CASSQLTDIYTDTQYF.

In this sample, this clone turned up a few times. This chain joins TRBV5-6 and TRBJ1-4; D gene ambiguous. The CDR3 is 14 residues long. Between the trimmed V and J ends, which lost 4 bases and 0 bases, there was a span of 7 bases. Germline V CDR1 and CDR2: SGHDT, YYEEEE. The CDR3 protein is CASSPTTTNEKLFF. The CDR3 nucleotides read TGTGCCAGCAGCCCGACCACAACTAATGAAAAACTGTTTTTT.

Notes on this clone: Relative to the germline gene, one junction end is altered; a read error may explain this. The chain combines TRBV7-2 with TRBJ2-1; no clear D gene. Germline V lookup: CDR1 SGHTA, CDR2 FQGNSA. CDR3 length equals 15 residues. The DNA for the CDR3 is TGTGCCGGCAGCTTAATGCGCAGCTCCTACAATGAGCAGTTCTTC. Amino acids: CAGSLMRSSYNEQFF.

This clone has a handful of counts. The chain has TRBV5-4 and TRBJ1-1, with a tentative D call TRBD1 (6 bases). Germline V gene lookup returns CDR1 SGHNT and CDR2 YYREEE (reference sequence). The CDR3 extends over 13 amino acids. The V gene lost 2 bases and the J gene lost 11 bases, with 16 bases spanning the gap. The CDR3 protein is CASSFQGLRSAFF. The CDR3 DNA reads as TGTGCCAGCAGCTTTCAGGGGTTAAGATCGGCTTTCTTT.

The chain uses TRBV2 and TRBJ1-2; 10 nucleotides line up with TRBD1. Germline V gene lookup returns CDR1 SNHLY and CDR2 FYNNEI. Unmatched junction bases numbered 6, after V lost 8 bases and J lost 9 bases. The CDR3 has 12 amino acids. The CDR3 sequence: CASPPGQGRYTF. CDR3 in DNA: TGTGCCAGCCCTCCGGGACAGGGGCGCTACACCTTC.

The DNA for the CDR3 is TGCGCCAGCAGCGTCACAGGGGAGGAAGCTTTCTTT. This translates into CASSVTGEEAFF. This rearrangement joins TRBV5-1 to TRBJ1-1; 7 nucleotides align to TRBD1. With 4 bases clipped from V and 8 bases from J, the junction kept 5 bases outside the gene matches. Germline values: CDR1 SGHRS, CDR2 YFSETQ. The CDR3 totals 12 residues.

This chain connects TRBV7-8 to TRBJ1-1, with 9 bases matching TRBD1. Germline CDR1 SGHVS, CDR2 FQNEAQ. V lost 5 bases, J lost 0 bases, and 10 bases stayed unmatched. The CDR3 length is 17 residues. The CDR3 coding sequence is TGTGCCAGCAGCCCGCGGGACAGGGCCTCAATGAACACTGAAGCTTTCTTT. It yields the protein CASSPRDRASMNTEAFF.

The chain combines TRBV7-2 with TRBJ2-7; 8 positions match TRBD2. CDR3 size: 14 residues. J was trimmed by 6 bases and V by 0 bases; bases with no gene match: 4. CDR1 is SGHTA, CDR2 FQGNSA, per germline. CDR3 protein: CASSLASGGLEQYF. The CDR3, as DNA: TGTGCCAGCAGCTTAGCCTCGGGGGGGCTCGAGCAGTACTTC. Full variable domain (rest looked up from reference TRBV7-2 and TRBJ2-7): GAGVSQSPSNKVTEKGKDVELRCDPISGHTALYWYRQSLGQGLEFLIYFQGNSAPDKSGLPSDRFSAERTGGSVSTLTIQRTQQEDSAVYLCASSLASGGLEQYFGPGTRLTVT.

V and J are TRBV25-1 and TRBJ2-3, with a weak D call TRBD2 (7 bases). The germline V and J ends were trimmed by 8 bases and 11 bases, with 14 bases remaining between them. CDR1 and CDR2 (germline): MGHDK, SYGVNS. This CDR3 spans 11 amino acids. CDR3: CASRGAGGQYF. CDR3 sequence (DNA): TGTGCCAGCCGGGGGGCGGGCGGGCAGTATTTT.

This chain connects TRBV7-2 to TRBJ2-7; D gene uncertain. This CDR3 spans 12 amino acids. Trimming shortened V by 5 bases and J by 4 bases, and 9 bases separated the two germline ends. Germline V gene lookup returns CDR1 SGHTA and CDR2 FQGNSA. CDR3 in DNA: TGTGCCAGCAGCGTCAACGGGTACGAGCAGTACTTC. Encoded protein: CASSVNGYEQYF.

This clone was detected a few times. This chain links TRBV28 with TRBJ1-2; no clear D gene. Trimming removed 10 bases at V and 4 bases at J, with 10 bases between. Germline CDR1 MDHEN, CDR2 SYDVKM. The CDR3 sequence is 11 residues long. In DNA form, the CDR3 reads TGTGCCAACTCCCGCCTCTATGGCTACACCTTC. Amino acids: CANSRLYGYTF.

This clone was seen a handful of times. The DNA for the CDR3 is TGTGCCAGCAGTTTAAACTCCCGGCGCTCCTATAATTCACCCCTCCACTTT. The encoded protein is CASSLNSRRSYNSPLHF. V is TRBV27 and J is TRBJ1-6; D uncertain. The CDR3 runs to 17 residues. Germline-derived CDR1 and CDR2 are MNHEY and SMNVEV (reference sequence). V was cut by 2 bases and J by 0 bases, with 11 bases left in between.

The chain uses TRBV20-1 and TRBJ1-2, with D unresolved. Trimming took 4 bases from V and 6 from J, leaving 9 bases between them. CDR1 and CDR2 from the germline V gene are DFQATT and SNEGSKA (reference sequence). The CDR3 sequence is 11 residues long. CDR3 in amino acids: CSATTEDGYTF. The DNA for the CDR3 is TGCAGTGCTACAACCGAGGATGGCTACACCTTC.

The CDR3, as DNA: TGTGCCAGCAGTAGAGAGATGTCCTACGAGCAGTACTTC. Amino acids: CASSREMSYEQYF. The genes are TRBV6-1 and TRBJ2-7; D gene ambiguous. Germline V lookup: CDR1 MNHNS, CDR2 SASEGT. The CDR3 totals 13 residues. V was cut by 5 bases and J by 1 base, with 9 bases left in between.

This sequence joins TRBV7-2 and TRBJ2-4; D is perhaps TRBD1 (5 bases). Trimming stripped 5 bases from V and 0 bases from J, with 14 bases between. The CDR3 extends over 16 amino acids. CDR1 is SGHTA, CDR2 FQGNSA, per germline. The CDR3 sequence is CASSRMTDLAKNIQYF. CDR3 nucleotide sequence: TGTGCCAGCAGCCGGATGACAGACCTAGCCAAAAACATTCAGTACTTC.

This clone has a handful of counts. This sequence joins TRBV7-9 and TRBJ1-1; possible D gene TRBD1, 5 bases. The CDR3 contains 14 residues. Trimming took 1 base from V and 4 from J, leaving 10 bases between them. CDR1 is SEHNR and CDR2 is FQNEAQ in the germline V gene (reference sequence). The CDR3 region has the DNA TGTGCCAGCAGCTTAGGGGTGGGGGGCACTGAAGCTTTCTTT. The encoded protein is CASSLGVGGTEAFF.

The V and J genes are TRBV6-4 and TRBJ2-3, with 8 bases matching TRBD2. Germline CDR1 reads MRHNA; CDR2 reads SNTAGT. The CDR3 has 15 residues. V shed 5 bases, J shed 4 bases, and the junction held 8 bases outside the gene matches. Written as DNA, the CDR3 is TGTGCCAGCAGTCCGACTAGCGTGGGGGCAGATACGCAGTATTTT. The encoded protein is CASSPTSVGADTQYF.

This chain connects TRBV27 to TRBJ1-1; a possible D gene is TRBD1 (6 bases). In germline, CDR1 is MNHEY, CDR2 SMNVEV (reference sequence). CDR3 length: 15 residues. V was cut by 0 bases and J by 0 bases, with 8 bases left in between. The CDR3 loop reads CASSLSGGLNTEAFF. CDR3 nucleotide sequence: TGTGCCAGCAGTTTATCAGGGGGTCTGAACACTGAAGCTTTCTTT.

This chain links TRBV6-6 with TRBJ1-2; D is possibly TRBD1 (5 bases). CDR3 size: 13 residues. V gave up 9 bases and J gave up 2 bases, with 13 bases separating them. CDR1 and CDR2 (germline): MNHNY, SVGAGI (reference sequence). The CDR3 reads CASSLEGNYGYTF. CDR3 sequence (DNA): TGTGCCAGTTCCTTGGAGGGGAACTATGGCTACACCTTC.